These T cell receptor beta chains were read from a single sample in a study of blood T cell repertoires in COVID-19. Generated by immunoSEQ multiplex PCR, the TCRdb table keeps only in-frame clones and is missing some. In the table there are approximately 160,000 clones, under 95% of which are singletons. The specimen was peripheral blood. The origin of the receptors is a man aged 55 to 69 with active or convalescent COVID-19. Both conserved end residues are part of each CDR3. D genes are given only for firm matches. Clone sizes are given selectively: once, few, many, or a class where the clone is expanded.

>TRBV19|TRBJ1-2|-|-
CASSMGPRSANYGYTF
TGTGCCAGTAGTATGGGCCCAAGATCAGCTAACTATGGCTACACCTTC
>TRBV12-5|TRBJ1-2|-|-
CASGSPDRFNYGYTF
TGTGCTAGTGGTTCGCCGGACAGATTTAACTATGGCTACACCTTC
>TRBV6-6|TRBJ2-3|-|-
CASTVGGSADTQYF
TGTGCCAGCACCGTCGGGGGTAGCGCAGATACGCAGTATTTT
>TRBV14|TRBJ2-1|-|-
CASRQGYNEQFF
TGTGCCAGCAGACAGGGCTACAATGAGCAGTTCTTC
>TRBV10-2|TRBJ2-1|TRBD2|-
CASSESSGGLWFF
TGCGCCAGCAGTGAGTCTAGCGGGGGGCTCTGGTTCTTC
>TRBV7-8|TRBJ1-2|TRBD1|once
CASSTRRTGELGYTF
TGTGCCAGCAGCACCCGACGGACAGGGGAGCTTGGCTACACCTTC
>TRBV7-9|TRBJ2-1|-|-
CASSPLPGNNEQFF
TGTGCCAGCAGCCCCTTGCCAGGTAACAATGAGCAGTTCTTC
>TRBV18|TRBJ2-7|-|few
CASSPSGEVSYEQYF
TGTGCCAGCTCACCATCCGGGGAAGTCTCCTACGAGCAGTACTTC
>TRBV19|TRBJ1-5|-|-
CASSFSGVNQPQHF
TGTGCCAGTAGTTTTTCAGGGGTCAATCAGCCCCAGCATTTT
>TRBV4-2|TRBJ2-3|TRBD2|-
CASSHTGLASNTDTQYF
TGTGCCAGCAGCCATACGGGACTAGCCTCTAACACAGATACGCAGTATTTT
>TRBV19|TRBJ2-1|TRBD1|-
CASSIATGDPYNEQFF
TGTGCCAGTAGTATAGCCACAGGGGATCCCTACAATGAGCAGTTCTTC
>TRBV3-1/TRBV3-2|TRBJ2-7|-|-
CASSLQGFSYEQYF
TGTGCCAGCAGCCTACAGGGTTTCTCCTACGAGCAGTACTTC
>TRBV19|TRBJ2-1|TRBD1|-
CASSFRDRVYNEQFF
TGTGCCAGTAGCTTCCGGGACAGGGTCTACAATGAGCAGTTCTTC
>TRBV7-6|TRBJ1-2|TRBD1|few
CASSLNPGTGDGGYTF
TGTGCCAGCAGCTTAAACCCCGGGACAGGGGATGGTGGCTACACCTTC
>TRBV13|TRBJ1-6|TRBD1|-
CASSWGTGNSPLHF
TGTGCCAGCAGCTGGGGGACAGGGAATTCACCCCTCCACTTT
>TRBV2|TRBJ2-6|TRBD1|-
CASSRDRVSVSGANVLTF
TGTGCCAGCAGTCGGGACAGGGTATCAGTTTCTGGGGCCAACGTCCTGACTTTC
>TRBV6-5|TRBJ2-5|TRBD2|-
CASSRTSGGQETQYF
TGTGCCAGCAGTCGGACTAGCGGGGGGCAAGAGACCCAGTACTTC
>TRBV7-2|TRBJ1-1|-|-
CASSLDSGLTEAFF
TGTGCCAGCAGCTTAGACTCGGGTTTGACTGAAGCTTTCTTT
>TRBV6-5|TRBJ1-5|TRBD1|-
CASRTNRGQNQPQHF
TGTGCCAGCAGGACCAACAGGGGGCAGAATCAGCCCCAGCATTTT
>TRBV5-1|TRBJ2-1|-|-
CASSLGLLNEQFF
TGCGCCAGCAGCTTGGGACTTCTCAATGAGCAGTTCTTC
>TRBV4-1|TRBJ2-2|TRBD2|-
CASSQVAGVTGELFF
TGCGCCAGCAGCCAAGTCGCGGGGGTTACCGGGGAGCTGTTTTTT
>TRBV7-9|TRBJ1-2|TRBD1|-
CASSTFGTGVGYTF
TGTGCCAGCAGCACCTTCGGGACAGGGGTCGGCTACACCTTC
>TRBV7-9|TRBJ1-5|-|few
CASSLSTVRQPQHF
TGTGCCAGCAGCTTAAGTACAGTGAGACAGCCCCAGCATTTT
>TRBV5-1|TRBJ1-3|TRBD1|-
CASSLETQGAGNTIYF
TGCGCCAGCAGCTTGGAAACTCAGGGGGCTGGAAACACCATATATTTT
>TRBV11-3|TRBJ2-1|-|-
CASSPQMSYNEQFF
TGTGCCAGCAGCCCACAGATGTCCTACAATGAGCAGTTCTTC
>TRBV29-1|TRBJ1-1|TRBD1|-
CSGGQGFAEAFF
TGCAGCGGGGGACAGGGTTTCGCTGAAGCTTTCTTT
>TRBV5-4|TRBJ2-6|TRBD2|-
CASSTAGGPGANVLTF
TGTGCCAGCAGCACAGCGGGAGGGCCCGGGGCCAACGTCCTGACTTTC
>TRBV6-5|TRBJ1-1|-|-
CASSFEDMNTEAFF
TGTGCCAGCAGTTTTGAGGACATGAACACTGAAGCTTTCTTT
>TRBV12-3/TRBV12-4|TRBJ2-5|TRBD1|-
CASSSTGRETQYF
TGTGCCAGCAGTTCGACAGGGAGAGAGACCCAGTACTTC
>TRBV24-1|TRBJ2-3|TRBD1|-
CATSDPGQDGTDTQYF
TGTGCCACCAGTGATCCGGGACAGGATGGGACAGATACGCAGTATTTT